Listed below are T cell receptor beta chains from one sample, sequenced in a study of read filtering for tumor transcriptome and immune sequencing. TCRdb re-called the reads through MiXCR, storing one row per CDR3 protein. The sample consists of roughly 18,000 distinct CDR3 sequences, around 20% of them appearing once. Sequencing was done on a sample of a population of CD138-negative cells sorted from bone marrow. The receptors were gathered from a donor older than 35 with multiple myeloma. Each CDR3 is given with its conserved first and last residue. A D gene is named only where the DNA matches it firmly. Size tells how often a clone was seen (once, few, many) or the class of an expanded clone, and some rows leave it out.

>TRBJ2-2|TRBV5-1|-|16|TRBD2
TGCGCCAGCAGCTTGGAATCTCAGGGAGGGGCCGGGGAGCTGTTTTTT
CASSLESQGGAGELFF
>TRBJ2-7|TRBV21-1|many|15|-
TGTGCCAGCAGCGATCACCCGACTAGTTTCTACGAGCAGTACTTC
CASSDHPTSFYEQYF
>TRBJ1-1|TRBV28|-|13|TRBD1
TGTGCCAGCAGGCGCGGGACAGCAACTGAAGCTTTCTTT
CASRRGTATEAFF
>TRBJ2-1|TRBV11-1|many|16|-
TGTGCCAGCAGCTCCCAGGGGACTCTCCCCTACAATGAGCAGTTCTTC
CASSSQGTLPYNEQFF
>TRBJ2-2|TRBV20-1|-|16|TRBD2
TGCAGTGCTAATAGGCCGGGACTAGGGGTCACCGGGGGGCTGTTTTTT
CSANRPGLGVTGGLFF
>TRBJ1-5|TRBV9|few|14|-
TGTGCCAGCAGCATCCGGGACGATCATCAGCCCCAGCATTTT
CASSIRDDHQPQHF
>TRBJ2-1|TRBV23-1|many|11|-
TGCGCCAGCTTCGCGCTTGGCCGACCGTTCTTC
CASFALGRPFF
>TRBJ1-1|TRBV10-1|many|16|-
TGCGCCAGCAGTGAGTCTTGGAGGGGGAGTGGCACTGAAGCTTTCTTT
CASSESWRGSGTEAFF
>TRBJ2-7|TRBV27|once|16|TRBD2
TGTGCCAGCAGTTTATCCCTCCGGCTAGCGGGAGGCGAGCAGTACTTC
CASSLSLRLAGGEQYF
>TRBJ2-3|TRBV29-1|many|14|TRBD2
TGCAGCGTTGACCGCGGGAGGGCCCCAGATACGCAGTATTTT
CSVDRGRAPDTQYF
>TRBJ2-7|TRBV12-3/TRBV12-4|-|14|TRBD2
TGTGCCAGCAGCCGGACTAGCGGCCCCTACGAGCAGTACTTC
CASSRTSGPYEQYF
>TRBJ2-3|TRBV29-1|many|14|TRBD2
TGCAGCGCCCGGACTAGCGTCTCGTCGGATACGCAGTATTTT
CSARTSVSSDTQYF
>TRBJ2-3|TRBV7-3|many|14|-
TGTGCCAGCAGCTCCAGGGATCCGACAGATACGCAGTATTTT
CASSSRDPTDTQYF
>TRBJ2-1|TRBV12-5|few|16|TRBD2
TGTGCTAGTGGTGATAGCGGGAGTGAGTCCTACAATGAGCAGTTCTTC
CASGDSGSESYNEQFF
>TRBJ2-7|TRBV9|-|13|-
TGTGCCAGCAGCGTACAACCGGGCTACGAGCAGTACTTC
CASSVQPGYEQYF
>TRBJ1-5|TRBV29-1|-|13|-
TGCGGCGATTTGGGGGGTAGCAATCAGCCCCAGCATTTT
CGDLGGSNQPQHF
>TRBJ2-7|TRBV4-3|many|15|-
TGCGCCAGCAGCCAAGACTTACATCTCTCCTACGAGCAGTACTTC
CASSQDLHLSYEQYF
>TRBJ1-1|TRBV5-4|medium-sized|11|-
TGTGCCAGCCGGTCCGGGGGCGAAGCTTTCTTT
CASRSGGEAFF
>TRBJ2-1|TRBV28|few|13|-
TGTGCCAGCAGTTTATGGATGGGTCGGGATATGCTCTTC
CASSLWMGRDMLF
>TRBJ1-1|TRBV12-3/TRBV12-4|many|14|TRBD1
TGTGCCAGCAGTCCCCCGACAGGGGTCACTGAAGCTTTCTTT
CASSPPTGVTEAFF
>TRBJ2-1|TRBV5-6|once|15|-
TGTGCCAGCAGCTTGGCGTCAGAATCCTACAATGAGCAGTTCTTC
CASSLASESYNEQFF
>TRBJ2-1|TRBV6-2/TRBV6-3|many|16|TRBD2
TGTGCCAGCATCGATTCGACTAGCGGGAGAGTTTTCGAGCAGTTCTTC
CASIDSTSGRVFEQFF
>TRBJ2-7|TRBV20-1|few|13|TRBD2
TGCAGTGCTTGGCCTAGCGGGATCTACGAGCAGTACTTC
CSAWPSGIYEQYF
>TRBJ1-2|TRBV12-3/TRBV12-4|few|13|-
TGTGCCAGCAGTCCATGGGGGAGGTCTGGCTACACCTTC
CASSPWGRSGYTF
>TRBJ2-2|TRBV5-1|medium-sized|16|TRBD2
TGCGCCAGCAGCCCGAGCGGGAGATCGGACACCGGGGAGCTGTTTTTT
CASSPSGRSDTGELFF
>TRBJ1-1|TRBV7-2|many|15|TRBD1
TGTGCCAGCAGCTCCAGGGGGGGGGATGGTACTGAAGCTTTCTTT
CASSSRGGDGTEAFF
>TRBJ2-3|TRBV12-3/TRBV12-4|few|14|-
TGTGCCAGCAGATTAAGCGCTAGCACAGATACGCAGTATTTT
CASRLSASTDTQYF
>TRBJ2-1|TRBV28|-|15|-
TGTGCCAGCAGTTTAGCTAGTACGATCTACAATGAGCAGTTCTTC
CASSLASTIYNEQFF
>TRBJ2-7|TRBV11-3|many|14|TRBD1
TGTGCCAGCAGCCCCGGGACAGGGGGCGCGGAGCAGTACTTC
CASSPGTGGAEQYF
>TRBJ1-5|TRBV6-2/TRBV6-3|many|16|TRBD1
TGTGCCAGCACTCCTGGGCCCTTACAGGGGCGGGAGCCCCAGCATTTT
CASTPGPLQGREPQHF
>TRBJ2-3|TRBV6-2/TRBV6-3|medium-sized|15|TRBD2
TGTGCCAGCAGTTACCCCCCTAGCGGATCAGATACGCAGTATTTT
CASSYPPSGSDTQYF
>TRBJ2-5|TRBV4-1|many|19|TRBD2
TGCGCCAGCAGCCAAGCATGGCCTAGCGGTCCCGGCGTAGGAGAGACCCAGTACTTC
CASSQAWPSGPGVGETQYF
>TRBJ1-2|TRBV20-1|few|17|-
TGCAGTGCTAGAGATCGGATAATGGGGGGCATTGGCTATGGCTACACCTTC
CSARDRIMGGIGYGYTF
>TRBJ2-3|TRBV28|many|17|-
TGTGCCAGCAGTTTATCCGTTTCTTTGCGGGACACAGATACGCAGTATTTT
CASSLSVSLRDTDTQYF
>TRBJ2-1|TRBV18|many|16|TRBD2
TGTGCCAGCTCACACATGACTAGCGGGAGTCGGAATGAGCAGTTCTTC
CASSHMTSGSRNEQFF
>TRBJ1-3|TRBV29-1|many|16|-
TGCAGCGTGGGGGACATAGGGGACCTCTCTGGAAACACCATATATTTT
CSVGDIGDLSGNTIYF
>TRBJ2-1|TRBV5-4|medium-sized|15|TRBD2
TGTGCCAGCAGCTTGGGACTAGCGTCCTACAATGAGCAGTTCTTC
CASSLGLASYNEQFF
>TRBJ2-3|TRBV20-1|-|13|-
TGCAGTGCTAACAACCCTAGCACAGATACGCAGTATTTT
CSANNPSTDTQYF
>TRBJ2-5|TRBV7-8|medium-sized|16|TRBD2
TGTGCCAGCAGCTTAGGTGGGGGGGAGTTTATCGAGACCCAGTACTTC
CASSLGGGEFIETQYF
>TRBJ2-5|TRBV19|few|12|-
TGTGCCAGTAGTACCCGCGGAGAGACCCAGTACTTC
CASSTRGETQYF
>TRBJ1-1|TRBV18|many|13|-
TGTGCCAGCTCACCAATCGGGGGCACTGAAGCTTTCTTT
CASSPIGGTEAFF
>TRBJ2-7|TRBV5-1|many|14|-
TGCGCCAGCAGCTTATCTAGGATAGGCAACGAGCAGTACTTC
CASSLSRIGNEQYF
>TRBJ2-1|TRBV28|many|11|-
TGTGCCAGCACCCTAGCGCTAGAGCAGTTCTTC
CASTLALEQFF
>TRBJ2-1|TRBV6-2/TRBV6-3|-|12|-
TGTTCCATCAGTTGGACCGAGCATGAGCAGTTCTTC
CSISWTEHEQFF
>TRBJ2-4|TRBV30|-|13|TRBD1
TGTGCCTGGAGTGGGACAGGCGCAAACATTCAGTACTTC
CAWSGTGANIQYF
>TRBJ2-3|TRBV7-9|few|14|-
TGTGCCAGCAGCTCCCCCCCGCTCCAAGATACGCAGTATTTT
CASSSPPLQDTQYF
>TRBJ2-7|TRBV11-2|once|15|-
TGTGCCAGCAGCCGCGGTCGAGGCCCTTCCTACGAGCAGTACTTC
CASSRGRGPSYEQYF
>TRBJ1-5|TRBV30|-|14|-
TGTGCCTGGATTGAAGGAAGAGGGTCGGATACGCAGCATTTT
CAWIEGRGSDTQHF
>TRBJ1-1|TRBV28|-|14|-
TGTGCCAGCAGTTTAGGGGCCGCGAACACTGAAGCTTTCTTT
CASSLGAANTEAFF
>TRBJ1-3|TRBV6-2/TRBV6-3|few|14|-
TGTGCCAGCAGGCCGACAGGAGCCGGAAACACCATATATTTT
CASRPTGAGNTIYF